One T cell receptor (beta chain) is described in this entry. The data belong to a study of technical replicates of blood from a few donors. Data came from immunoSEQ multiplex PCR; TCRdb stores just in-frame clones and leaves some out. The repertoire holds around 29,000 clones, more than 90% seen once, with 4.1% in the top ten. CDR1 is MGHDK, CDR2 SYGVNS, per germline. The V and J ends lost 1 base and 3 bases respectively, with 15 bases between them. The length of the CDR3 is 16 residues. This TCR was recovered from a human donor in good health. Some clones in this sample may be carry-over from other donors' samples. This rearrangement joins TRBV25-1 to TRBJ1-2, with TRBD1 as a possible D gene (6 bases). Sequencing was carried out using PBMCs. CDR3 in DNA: TGTGCCAGCAGTGAATGGTGGCAGGGGAGATACTATGGCTACACCTTC. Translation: CASSEWWQGRYYGYTF.